The 4 T cell receptor beta chains given below trace back to one sample, sequenced in a study of shared clonotypes between healthy human individuals. Here immunoSEQ multiplex PCR was the method, and the copy in TCRdb shows in-frame clones only, minus some. Among 2 million to 2.5 million clones listed, 80% to 95% were seen once. Sequencing was performed on naive CD4+ T cells from PBMCs. Indicated subset: CD45RA+ positively selected. These receptors were obtained from a young man in good health. Some clones in this sample may be carry-over from other donors' samples.

The V call is TRBV15, the J call TRBJ1-3; 7 bases fit TRBD1. The V segment lost 1 base and the J segment 0 bases; nucleotides outside the gene matches: 3. The length of the CDR3 is 16 residues. The V gene's germline CDR1 is LNHNV and CDR2 YYDKDF (reference sequence). The CDR3 loop reads CATSRGTGRSGNTIYF. DNA of the CDR3: TGTGCCACCAGCAGAGGGACAGGCCGCTCTGGAAACACCATATATTTT. The variable domain in full, completed from reference TRBV15 and TRBJ1-3, reads DAMVIQNPRYQVTQFGKPVTLSCSQTLNHNVMYWYQQKSSQAPKLLFHYYDKDFNNEADTPDNFQSRRPNTSFCFLDIRSPGLGDTAMYLCATSRGTGRSGNTIYFGEGSWLTVV.

CDR3 residues: CASSVVLIYTEAFF. The CDR3 DNA sequence: TGTGCCAGCAGCGTAGTTCTGATATACACTGAAGCTTTCTTT. The genes are TRBV9 and TRBJ1-1, with no clear D. This CDR3 spans 14 amino acids. Trimming took off 0 bases at V and 3 bases at J, with 9 bases between the two ends. Germline values: CDR1 SGDLS, CDR2 YYNGEE. Drawing the rest from reference TRBV9 and TRBJ1-1, the complete variable domain is DSGVTQTPKHLITATGQRVTLRCSPRSGDLSVYWYQQSLDQGLQFLIQYYNGEERAKGNILERFSAQQFPDLHSELNLSSLELGDSALYFCASSVVLIYTEAFFGQGTRLTVV.

The CDR3 region has the DNA TGTGCCAGCAGTTTACAGGCGGCTAGCGGACTCCTAAGCTCCTACAATGAGCAGTTCTTC. Its protein is CASSLQAASGLLSSYNEQFF. The chain has TRBV28 and TRBJ2-1, with 7 bases aligning to TRBD2. Germline loops: CDR1 MDHEN, CDR2 SYDVKM. This CDR3 contains 20 residues. J was trimmed by 0 bases and V by 2 bases; bases with no gene match: 16.

The J gene is TRBJ2-3, the V gene TRBV7-3; 9 bases line up with TRBD2. From germline, CDR1 is SGHTA and CDR2 FQGTGA. This CDR3 has 15 residues. V dropped 4 bases and J dropped 0; count of bases not matched to a gene: 2. The DNA of the CDR3 is TGTGCCAGCAGCTGGAGCGGGGGGAGCACAGATACGCAGTATTTT. Translating gives CASSWSGGSTDTQYF.